The entry below describes one T cell receptor (beta chain). No cognate antigen has been identified for it. No qualities accompany the bases; no much larger clone lies one base away. This entry belongs to a study of blood T cell repertoires in COVID-19 (dated by TCRdb to about 2020). At the level of the whole study: Samples from collaborators originated in the United States, Italy and Spain and spanned both the acute and convalescent phases of COVID-19. The prospective study material was composed of cDNA or gDNA derived from T cells, B-cell-depleted T cells, or PBMCs. Samples came from the ongoing ImmuneRACE study (first 160 participants) plus 1,254 subjects from 6 global collaborators. The repertoires were released in a freely available public database meant as a resource for research on the immune response to SARS-CoV-2. The sample metadata nearly always contained a de-identified subject ID, COVID-19 status, age in years and sex. The dataset comprised deeply sampled blood TCRbeta repertoires from subjects exposed to, actively infected with, or recovered from COVID-19. Where available, HLA class I and class II types were taken from metadata supplied by the sample provider and were not determined by assay-based typing.

TCRbeta CDR3 regions were amplified from genomic DNA by means of the immunoSEQ Assay, a bias-controlled multiplex PCR. From the authors' description of their analysis: Nucleated cell counts per sample were estimated from amplification of reference gene primers within the assay. To quantify the absolute abundance of each unique TCRbeta CDR3 rearrangement, sequence reads were collapsed and filtered. For each sample, productive Simpson clonality was calculated as the square root of Simpson's diversity index across productive rearrangements. Entries here come from immuneACCESS through TCRdb and include only in-frame sequences with V and J called. Some clones fail to appear in such tables; in the studies checked, an unresolved V gene covers under half of the shortfall, and the cause of the remainder is unknown. That table furnishes V, J and clone size, whereas the DNA furnished D and trimming. The sample table lists 250,000 to 300,000 clones, over 85% of them with a count of one. Under 2.5% of the sample rests with the top ten.

In the prospective study, participants were about 18 to 95 years old, resided in under 30 geographic areas of the United States, and were enrolled through a virtual design. In the prospective study, cohorts were assigned on the basis of participant-reported clinical history obtained from a screening survey and a study questionnaire. ImmuneRACE Cohort 3 recovered participants were defined by two consecutive negative NP/OP PCR tests, healthcare professional clearance, or symptom resolution. In the prospective study, whole blood, serum and a nasopharyngeal or oropharyngeal swab were collected from each participant by mobile phlebotomists. Participants in the prospective study had the option to provide additional blood draws and questionnaires over a roughly two-month period. Prospective study blood samples were shipped either frozen or at room temperature before DNA extraction. Results the study describes overall, beyond this receptor: The amount of clinical and demographic metadata varied by source and participant and was provided uncurated.

Sequenced material: PBMCs or T cells enriched from blood (not recorded which). This clonotype was sampled from a woman aged 55-69 years who had recovered from COVID-19.

Here is the DNA: TGCGCCAGCAGCCAAGATACGGGTTTCGGAAATGAGCAGTTCTTC. This codes for CASSQDTGFGNEQFF. The chain is encoded by TRBV4-1 joined to TRBJ2-1, with no confident D gene call. V and J lose 0 bases and 7 bases, and a span of 13 bases separates them. CDR1 and CDR2 (MGHRA, YSYEKL) derive from the germline V gene. Including the terminal cysteine and phenylalanine, the CDR3 comprises 15 residues. Just CDR3 DNA is preserved here, 45 bases in frame from base 1.